A few counts support the clone carrying this T cell receptor (beta chain). Semi-nested PCR with Nested Universal Primer A followed constant-region reverse priming of full-length variable regions. Each CDR3 protein gets one entry after TCRdb re-called the 5' RACE reads with MiXCR. The sample records 35,000 to 50,000 distinct CDR3 sequences, less than 25% being singletons. Germline V gene lookup returns CDR1 MNHNS and CDR2 SASEGT. V shed 5 bases and J shed 2 bases, with 9 bases lying between them. This CDR3 is built from 14 residues. The sorted Tregs were CD4+CD25+CD127-/low cells. The sample was Tregs sorted from blood. The rearrangement uses TRBV6-1 and TRBJ2-2; D not resolved. The receptor comes from a female donor with breast cancer. The CDR3: CASSLPINTGELFF. DNA of the CDR3: TGTGCCAGCAGTCTCCCTATTAACACCGGGGAGCTGTTTTTT.